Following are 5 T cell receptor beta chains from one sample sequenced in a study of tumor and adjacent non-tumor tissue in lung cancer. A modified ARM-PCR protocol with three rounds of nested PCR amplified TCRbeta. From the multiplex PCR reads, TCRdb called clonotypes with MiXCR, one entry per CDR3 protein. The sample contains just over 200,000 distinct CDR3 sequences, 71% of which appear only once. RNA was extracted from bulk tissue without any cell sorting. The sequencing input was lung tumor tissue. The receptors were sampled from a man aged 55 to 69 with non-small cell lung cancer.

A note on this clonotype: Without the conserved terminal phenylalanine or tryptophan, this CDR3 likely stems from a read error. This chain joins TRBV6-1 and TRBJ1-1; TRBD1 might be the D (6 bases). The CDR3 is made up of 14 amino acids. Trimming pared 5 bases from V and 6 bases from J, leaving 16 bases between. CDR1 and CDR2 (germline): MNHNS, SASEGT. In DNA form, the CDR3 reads TGTGCCAGCAGTCATCGGGGGGCCAGCGCTGAAGCTTTCTCT. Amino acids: CASSHRGASAEAFS.

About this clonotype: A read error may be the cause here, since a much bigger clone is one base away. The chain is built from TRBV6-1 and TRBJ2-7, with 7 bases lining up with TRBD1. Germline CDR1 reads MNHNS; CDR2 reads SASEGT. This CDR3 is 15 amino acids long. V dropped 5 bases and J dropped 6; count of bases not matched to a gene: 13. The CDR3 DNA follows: TGTGCCAGCAGTACAGGGACAGCATCCCACTGCGAGCAGTACTTC. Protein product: CASSTGTASHCEQYF.

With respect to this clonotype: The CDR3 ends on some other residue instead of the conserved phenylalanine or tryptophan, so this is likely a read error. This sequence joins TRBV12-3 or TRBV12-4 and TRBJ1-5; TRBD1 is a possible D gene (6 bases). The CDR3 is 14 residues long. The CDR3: CASGDTDSNQLQHV. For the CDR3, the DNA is TGTGCCAGCGGGGACACAGATAGCAATCAGCTCCAGCATGTT.

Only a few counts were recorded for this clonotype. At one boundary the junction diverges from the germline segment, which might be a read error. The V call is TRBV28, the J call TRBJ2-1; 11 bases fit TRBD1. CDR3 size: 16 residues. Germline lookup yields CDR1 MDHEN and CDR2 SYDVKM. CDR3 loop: CASSLPGQGVYNGQFF. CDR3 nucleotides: TGTGCCAGCAGTTTGCCGGGACAGGGGGTTTACAATGGGCAGTTCTTC.

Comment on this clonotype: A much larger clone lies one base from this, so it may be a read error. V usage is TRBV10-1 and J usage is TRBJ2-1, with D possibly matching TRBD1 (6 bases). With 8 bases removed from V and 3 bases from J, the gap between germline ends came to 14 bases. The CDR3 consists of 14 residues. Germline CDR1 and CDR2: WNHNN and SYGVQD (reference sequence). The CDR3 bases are TGCGCCAGCGGGACATGGGGGAGCTACAATGAGCAGTTCTTC. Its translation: CASGTWGSYNEQFF.